These 25 T cell receptor beta chains were sequenced from one sample in a study of cytomegalovirus exposure and HLA in healthy donors. The study ran its PCR with 60 Vbeta and 13 Jbeta primers. Libraries were prepared by immunoSEQ multiplex PCR; TCRdb keeps only in-frame clonotypes and omits some of them. The sample lists 75,000 to 90,000 clones; about 73% were seen once. Material for sequencing was PBMCs. The receptors shown here come from a man aged 40-49 years in good health and CMV-seronegative.

This clone came up a few times. The rearrangement links TRBV5-1 to TRBJ2-1; possibly TRBD1 for D (5 bases). Germline V gene data show CDR1 as SGHRS and CDR2 as YFSETQ. The CDR3 length is 14 residues. V was shortened by 2 bases and J by 2 bases, with 8 bases between the two germline ends. The CDR3 nucleotides are TGCGCCAGCAGCTTCCAGGGTGCCTACAATGAGCAGTTCTTC. Its protein is CASSFQGAYNEQFF.

The genes are TRBV2 and TRBJ2-2; D uncertain. V lost 4 bases to trimming and J lost 2 bases, with 5 bases between them. The CDR3 is 13 amino acids. Germline CDR1 and CDR2: SNHLY and FYNNEI. This chain's CDR3 is CASSASNTGELFF. Written as DNA, the CDR3 is TGTGCCAGCAGTGCTTCCAACACCGGGGAGCTGTTTTTT.

The CDR3 region is CASSLSPGTGQETQYF. The CDR3 nucleotides are TGTGCCAGCAGTTTATCTCCCGGGACAGGCCAAGAGACCCAGTACTTC. The chain carries TRBV28 and TRBJ2-5; TRBD1 matches 8 bases. This CDR3 region has 16 residues. V was pared by 1 base and J by 1 base, with 5 bases of the junction left unmatched. Germline lookup yields CDR1 MDHEN and CDR2 SYDVKM. The variable domain in full, completed from reference TRBV28 and TRBJ2-5, reads DVKVTQSSRYLVKRTGEKVFLECVQDMDHENMFWYRQDPGLGLRLIYFSYDVKMKEKGDIPEGYSVSREKKERFSLILESASTNQTSMYLCASSLSPGTGQETQYFGPGTRLLVL.

The CDR3 loop reads CASSAARVVDEQFF. DNA of the CDR3: TGTGCCAGCAGTGCGGCGCGGGTAGTAGATGAGCAGTTCTTC. The chain uses TRBV2 and TRBJ2-1, with D possibly being TRBD2 (5 bases). Germline CDR1 is SNHLY and CDR2 is FYNNEI. CDR3 length: 14 amino acids. Trimming shortened V by 4 bases and J by 8 bases, and 15 bases separated the two germline ends.

The rearrangement uses TRBV11-2 and TRBJ2-7; D is ambiguous. Germline assignment: CDR1 SGHAT and CDR2 FQNNGV. The V end lost 0 bases, the J end lost 4 bases, and 4 bases lay between the germline ends. This CDR3 comprises 12 residues. The CDR3 DNA reads TGTGCCAGCAGCTTAGACGGGTACGAGCAGTACTTC. Residues: CASSLDGYEQYF.

The chain recombines TRBV7-2 with TRBJ2-2, with 11 positions matching TRBD2. Germline V gives CDR1 SGHTA, CDR2 FQGNSA. V was clipped by 5 bases and J by 6 bases; unmatched bases: 5. The CDR3 runs 15 residues. CDR3 in amino acids: CASSPIAGGSGELFF. The CDR3 coding sequence is TGTGCCAGCAGCCCAATAGCGGGAGGGTCCGGGGAGCTGTTTTTT.

The rearrangement joins TRBV6-4 to TRBJ2-2; TRBD2 is a possible D gene (6 bases). V lost 6 bases, J lost 6 bases, and 14 bases lay in between. Germline V gene data show CDR1 as MRHNA and CDR2 as SNTAGT. The CDR3 is 14 residues long. DNA for the CDR3: TGTGCCAGCAGACTTTCTAGCGTTGCCGGGGAGCTGTTTTTT. Protein product: CASRLSSVAGELFF.

The gene calls are TRBV10-2 and TRBJ2-7; D might be TRBD1 (6 bases). This CDR3 is built from 12 residues. Germline-derived CDR1 and CDR2 are WSHSY and SAAADI. Deletions cut 6 bases from V and 4 bases from J, with 10 bases between. CDR3 protein: CASRDSIYEQYF. CDR3 bases: TGCGCCAGCAGGGACAGCATTTACGAGCAGTACTTC.

Concerning this clone: Compared with germline, one end of the junction differs, possibly owing to a read error. The V and J genes are TRBV10-3 and TRBJ2-2, with TRBD1 matching over 7 bases. The germline CDR1 and CDR2 sequences are ENHRY and SYGVKD. The CDR3 is 16 residues long. In DNA form, the CDR3 reads TGTGCCATCAGTGAGTCAGGGGGCGTGAACGCCGGGGAGCTGTTTTTT. This encodes CAISESGGVNAGELFF.

The V gene is TRBV28, the J gene TRBJ1-1; D is uncertain. Per germline, CDR1 MDHEN and CDR2 SYDVKM. The CDR3 is made up of 11 amino acids. CDR3: CATWFIPEAFF. The CDR3 coding sequence is TGTGCGACTTGGTTTATCCCTGAAGCTTTCTTT.

This clone was picked up a small number of times. The chain carries TRBV6-5 and TRBJ2-7; perhaps TRBD1 as D (6 bases). V shed 0 bases and J shed 2 bases, with 11 bases lying between them. The CDR3 is 15 residues long. CDR1 and CDR2 from the germline V gene are MNHEY and SVGAGI. In DNA form, the CDR3 reads TGTGCCAGCAGTTACTCCTGGACAGCAGCCTACGAGCAGTACTTC. Its translation: CASSYSWTAAYEQYF.

The chain is built from TRBV28 and TRBJ2-7, with a possible D match to TRBD2 (5 bases). This CDR3 has 11 residues. V lost 6 bases, J lost 4 bases, and 7 bases lay in between. Germline values: CDR1 MDHEN, CDR2 SYDVKM. The CDR3 loop reads CASREEYEQYF. The CDR3 bases are TGTGCCAGCAGGGAGGAATACGAGCAGTACTTC.

In DNA, the CDR3 is TGTGCCAGCAGCGGCGGGACCAGGGTAGTCACCGGGGAGCTGTTTTTT. The encoded protein is CASSGGTRVVTGELFF. The V call is TRBV7-6, the J call TRBJ2-2; TRBD2 is a possible D gene (6 bases). Trimming took off 5 bases at V and 4 bases at J, with 17 bases between the two ends. This CDR3 has 16 residues. Germline-derived CDR1 and CDR2 are SGHVS and FNYEAQ.

The chain combines TRBV5-4 with TRBJ2-3, with 10 bases matching TRBD2. There are 17 residues in the CDR3. Germline CDR1 and CDR2: SGHNT and YYREEE (reference sequence). After removal of 0 bases from V and 6 bases from J, the junction contained 10 bases not matched to a gene. The CDR3 region is CASSLGSSGSVVDTQYF. The CDR3 bases are TGTGCCAGCAGCTTGGGTTCTAGCGGGAGTGTAGTGGATACGCAGTATTTT.

The V gene is TRBV19, the J gene TRBJ1-1; D perhaps matches TRBD1 (5 bases). The V end was cut by 3 bases, the J end by 1 base, with 9 bases between. This CDR3 has 14 amino acids. Germline CDR1 LNHDA, CDR2 SQIVND (reference sequence). The CDR3 DNA reads TGTGCCAGTAGTATGGACACCGCGAACACTGAAGCTTTCTTT. This gives the protein CASSMDTANTEAFF.

In its sample, this clone was seen a few times. The rearrangement joins TRBV6-1 to TRBJ2-3; unclear D gene. Trimming cost V 6 bases and J 0 bases, with 7 bases left between them. Germline V lookup: CDR1 MNHNS, CDR2 SASEGT. This CDR3 is 13 amino acids long. In DNA, the CDR3 is TGTGCCAGCAGACGGAGCAGCACAGATACGCAGTATTTT. As protein: CASRRSSTDTQYF.

V is TRBV5-1 and J is TRBJ1-2; no definite D call. CDR1 and CDR2 (germline): SGHRS, YFSETQ. Deletions cut 2 bases from V and 4 bases from J, with 9 bases between. The CDR3 is 13 residues long. DNA of the CDR3: TGCGCCAGCAGCTTTGAGGATTTCTATGGCTACACCTTC. This translates into CASSFEDFYGYTF.

This clone occurred once. Here the CDR3 reads CASSENSGRGTDTQYF. For the CDR3, the DNA is TGTGCCAGCAGCGAAAATAGCGGGAGGGGCACAGATACGCAGTATTTT. The rearrangement uses TRBV9 and TRBJ2-3, with 11 positions matching TRBD2. After removal of 3 bases from V and 1 base from J, the junction contained 4 bases not matched to a gene. The CDR3 has 16 residues. The germline V gene encodes CDR1 SGDLS and CDR2 YYNGEE.

This chain connects TRBV19 to TRBJ1-4; 7 bases line up with TRBD1. In germline, CDR1 is LNHDA, CDR2 SQIVND (reference sequence). The CDR3 is 13 amino acids. The ends lost 6 bases at V and 8 bases at J; junction bases unmatched: 6. In nucleotides, the CDR3 is TGTGCCAGTAGCCCTACAGGGGCCGAAAAACTGTTTTTT. Amino acids: CASSPTGAEKLFF.

The gene calls are TRBV5-1 and TRBJ2-5; TRBD2 is a possible D gene (5 bases). The germline V gene has CDR1 SGHRS and CDR2 YFSETQ. The CDR3 has 14 amino acids. Trimming removed 0 bases at V and 7 bases at J, with 13 bases between. CDR3 sequence reads: CASSLESGVGTQYF. CDR3 nucleotides: TGCGCCAGCAGCTTGGAGTCCGGGGTGGGGACCCAGTACTTC.

The chain employs TRBV19 and TRBJ2-6; possible D gene TRBD1, 6 bases. Germline V CDR1 and CDR2: LNHDA, SQIVND (reference sequence). Trimming cost V 3 bases and J 4 bases, with 22 bases left between them. CDR3 length: 19 residues. For the CDR3, the DNA is TGTGCCAGTAGTATCGGGTTCCGGGACATGACCCTCGGGGCCAACGTCCTGACTTTC. This codes for CASSIGFRDMTLGANVLTF.

V is TRBV25-1 and J is TRBJ2-3; 14 positions agree with TRBD2. The CDR3 is 17 residues long. Trimming cost V 7 bases and J 4 bases; bases outside gene matches: 10. Germline V gene sequence: CDR1 MGHDK, CDR2 SYGVNS. In nucleotides, the CDR3 is TGTGCCAGCACGGGACTAGCGGGAGTCAGGGCGTCAGATACGCAGTATTTT. It yields the protein CASTGLAGVRASDTQYF. The complete variable domain, with remaining parts taken from reference TRBV25-1 and TRBJ2-3, reads EADIYQTPRYLVIGTGKKITLECSQTMGHDKMYWYQQDPGMELHLIHYSYGVNSTEKGDLSSESTVSRIRTEHFPLTLESARPSHTSQYLCASTGLAGVRASDTQYFGPGTRLTVL.

This clone turned up a few times. The chain combines TRBV5-6 with TRBJ2-4, with TRBD2 matching over 7 bases. V shed 4 bases, J shed 7 bases, and the junction held 5 bases outside the gene matches. This CDR3 has 13 residues. The germline V gene encodes CDR1 SGHDT and CDR2 YYEEEE. The CDR3 loop reads CASSLRGMNIQYF. CDR3 nucleotides: TGTGCCAGCAGCCTGCGGGGGATGAACATTCAGTACTTC.

CDR3: CASSHKAGGPYEQYF. CDR3 DNA: TGTGCCAGCTCCCATAAAGCGGGAGGACCCTACGAGCAGTACTTC. The chain is built from TRBV7-9 and TRBJ2-7, with 9 bases lining up with TRBD2. This CDR3 spans 15 amino acids. The trim removed 8 bases at V and 2 bases at J, leaving 10 bases unmatched. CDR1 is SEHNR, CDR2 FQNEAQ, per germline (reference sequence).

This chain uses TRBV7-2 with TRBJ1-5, with TRBD1 identical over 11 bases. Per germline, CDR1 SGHTA and CDR2 FQGNSA. The CDR3 spans 19 residues. V shed 5 bases, J shed 1 base, and the junction held 13 bases outside the gene matches. The CDR3 coding sequence is TGTGCCAGCAGCACTTCGGACAGGGGGCGCGAAAGGAGCAATCAGCCCCAGCATTTT. Encoded protein: CASSTSDRGRERSNQPQHF.